Each of the 5 T cell receptor beta chains below was sequenced from the same sample in a study of human T cells and chemical hapten exposure. One entry per CDR3 protein results from TCRdb running MiXCR on the RACE reads. This table holds about 400,000 distinct CDR3 sequences, around 6% found once. The time point here: patch test 2, 6 weeks after DPC sensitization. Stated treatment: therapeutic diphenylcyclopropenone sensitization with weekly scalp DPC. Sequencing was performed on whole blood, taken in connection with sensitization to the hapten diphenylcyclopropenone (DPC). The receptors originated from a woman aged 18-35 years with alopecia areata. Some clones in this sample may be carry-over from other donors' samples.

The gene calls are TRBV5-1 and TRBJ2-5; TRBD2 might be the D (6 bases). Deletions cut 3 bases from V and 5 bases from J, with 17 bases between. Germline V CDR1 and CDR2: SGHRS, YFSETQ. The CDR3 is made up of 15 amino acids. CDR3 sequence reads: CASSSGTVLFETQYF. CDR3 DNA: TGCGCCAGCAGCTCCGGGACTGTACTTTTCGAGACCCAGTACTTC.

In its sample, this clonotype was seen a few times. This chain joins TRBV6-5 and TRBJ2-3; maybe TRBD2 (5 bases). The CDR3 consists of 15 residues. The V end was cut by 7 bases, the J end by 6 bases, with 20 bases between. Germline CDR1 is MNHEY and CDR2 is SVGAGI. CDR3 protein: CASKFRVGVTDTQYF. Written as DNA, the CDR3 is TGTGCCAGCAAGTTCCGTGTCGGGGTTACTGATACGCAGTATTTT.

This clonotype has just a few counts. The chain employs TRBV27 and TRBJ2-3; 10 bases are a match to TRBD2. CDR1 MNHEY and CDR2 SMNVEV come from the germline V gene (reference sequence). J gave up 1 base and V 5 bases, and 18 bases lay outside the gene matches. This CDR3 comprises 20 residues. Here the CDR3 DNA reads TGTGCCAGCAGTCCCCGGGGGCTAGCGGGGGACCCGGTGGGCACAGATACGCAGTATTTT. Protein: CASSPRGLAGDPVGTDTQYF.

This clonotype was recorded a few times. The V gene is TRBV18, the J gene TRBJ1-5; 8 nucleotides line up with TRBD1. Germline-derived CDR1 and CDR2 are KGHSH and LQKENI. The junction had 8 bases not matched to a gene; V was cut back by 7 bases and J by 0 bases. The CDR3 sequence is 16 residues long. The CDR3 nucleotides read TGTGCCAGCTTGGGACAGGATAAGAATAGCAATCAGCCCCAGCATTTT. It codes for CASLGQDKNSNQPQHF.

This clonotype has only a few counts. The chain recombines TRBV20-1 with TRBJ1-4, with D possibly being TRBD1 (5 bases). The CDR3 sequence is 14 residues long. Trimming cost V 0 bases and J 4 bases, with 9 bases left between them. Germline assignment: CDR1 DFQATT and CDR2 SNEGSKA (reference sequence). The CDR3, as DNA: TGCAGTGCTAGAGAGGCAGGGAATAATGAAAAACTGTTTTTT. This gives the protein CSAREAGNNEKLFF.